This TCR beta chain comes out of a study of cytomegalovirus exposure and HLA in healthy donors. Study-wide points: A prior analysis recorded that most TCR beta V segments were productive about 87% or about 30% of the time. There was a cluster of highly shared sequence variants that was likely a sequencing artifact.

CDR3 size: 18 residues. V was pared by 4 bases and J by 2 bases, with 16 bases of the junction left unmatched. Looked up from germline, CDR1 is MNHNS and CDR2 is SASEGT. Turning to this clone: Its antigen is not identified.

13 Jbeta primers and 60 Vbeta primers were used for the PCR. Sequencing used immunoSEQ multiplex PCR; TCRdb keeps in-frame clones, though not all of them. Among some 71,000 clones listed, 70% to 80% were seen once. The receptor comes from a young man in good health and CMV-seronegative. This sequence joins TRBV6-1 and TRBJ1-1; the match to TRBD1 covers 7 bases. The sample consisted of PBMCs. CDR3 region: CASSVHGTAIGVNTEAFF. The CDR3 bases are TGTGCCAGCAGTGTACATGGGACAGCTATAGGTGTCAACACTGAAGCTTTCTTT.